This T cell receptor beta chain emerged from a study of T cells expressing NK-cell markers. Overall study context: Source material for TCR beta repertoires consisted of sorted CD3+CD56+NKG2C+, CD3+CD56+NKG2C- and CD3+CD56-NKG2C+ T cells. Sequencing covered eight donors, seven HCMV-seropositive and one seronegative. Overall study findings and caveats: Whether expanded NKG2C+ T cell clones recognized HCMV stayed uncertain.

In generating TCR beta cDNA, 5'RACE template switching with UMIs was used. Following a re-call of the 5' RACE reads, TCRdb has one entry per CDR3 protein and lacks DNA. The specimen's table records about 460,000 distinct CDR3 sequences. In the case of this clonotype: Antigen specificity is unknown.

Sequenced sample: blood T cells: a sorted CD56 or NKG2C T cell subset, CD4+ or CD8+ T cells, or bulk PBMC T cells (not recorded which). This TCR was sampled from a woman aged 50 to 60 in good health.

CDR3 loop: CASSYTTGITGELFF. This chain links TRBV5-1 with TRBJ2-2; no DNA is available, so the TRBD1 call from TCRdb remains unchecked. The CDR3 is 15 residues long. Germline lookup yields CDR1 SGHRS and CDR2 YFSETQ.